The entry that follows covers one TCR beta chain sequence. The antigen remains undetermined. The junction had 17 bases not matched to a gene; V was cut back by 5 bases and J by 11 bases. This CDR3 has 16 amino acids. The germline V gene has CDR1 SGHNT and CDR2 YENEEA. This specimen belongs to a study of cytomegalovirus exposure and HLA in healthy donors. Points from the study as a whole: Investigators reported 164 TCR beta chains as tied to cytomegalovirus.

It was with 60 Vbeta and 13 Jbeta primers that the PCR ran. Some clones are missing from TCRdb's copy, which holds only in-frame ones; the method was immunoSEQ multiplex PCR. This table holds 150,000 to 200,000 clones, around three quarters found once. The sequence was obtained from a woman aged 25 to 39 in good health and CMV-seropositive. The sample comprised PBMCs. V gene TRBV11-3 combines with J gene TRBJ1-4; 7 bases fit TRBD1. The chain's CDR3 is CASSTRTGELSAKLFF. The CDR3 bases are TGTGCCAGCAGCACCCGGACAGGAGAGCTATCTGCGAAACTGTTTTTT.